This T cell receptor (beta chain) was documented in a study of T cell repertoires in cytomegalovirus infection. The study, taken as a whole, reports: Using cumulative public TCR beta family frequency, the authors identified those who carried CMV together with the relevant HLA.

MiXCR was run by TCRdb on the reads, yielding one entry per CDR3 protein. There are approximately 340,000 distinct CDR3 sequences in the sample; 25% to 30% occur only once, and 15% to 20% lies in the top ten. Germline CDR1 reads MGHRA; CDR2 reads YSYEKL. This CDR3 has 17 residues. V lost 4 bases and J 0 bases, leaving 18 bases between the germline ends. With respect to this clonotype: Its antigen is not known.

The clonotype originates from a human donor in good health (CMV status not recorded). Some clones in this sample may be carry-over from other donors' samples. This chain uses TRBV4-1 with TRBJ1-1, with D hard to call. The sequencing here drew on cultured PBMCs, taken from culture after CMV antigen stimulation. The CDR3 DNA reads TGCGCCAGCAGCCTGATCAGCGCAGTTAACATGAACACTGAAGCTTTCTTT. Amino acids: CASSLISAVNMNTEAFF.